Below, 17 T cell receptor beta chains from the same sample are listed, as sequenced in a study of monozygotic twins with inflammatory bowel disease. Each CDR3 protein gets one entry in TCRdb, which reprocessed the 5' RACE reads and gives no DNA. Its clone listing holds 150,000 to 200,000 distinct CDR3 sequences. Sample: blood. Receptors originate from a human donor with ulcerative colitis or Crohn's disease, or a healthy co-twin of an affected twin (not recorded which).

The CDR3 reads CASSLDGGFGGYTF. J is TRBJ1-2 and V is TRBV7-9. The length of the CDR3 is 14 residues. Germline V gene lookup returns CDR1 SEHNR and CDR2 FQNEAQ (reference sequence).

The rearrangement uses TRBV5-1 and TRBJ2-7; TCRdb calls TRBD1, which cannot be checked without DNA. Germline CDR1 reads SGHRS; CDR2 reads YFSETQ. The CDR3 consists of 13 residues. The CDR3 sequence is CASSPGTNYEQYF. The variable domain in full, completed from reference TRBV5-1 and TRBJ2-7, reads KAGVTQTPRYLIKTRGQQVTLSCSPISGHRSVSWYQQTPGQGLQFLFEYFSETQRNKGNFPGRFSGRQFSNSRSEMNVSTLELGDSALYLCASSPGTNYEQYFGPGTRLTVT.

This chain joins TRBV7-6 and TRBJ2-2. Germline CDR1 reads SGHVS; CDR2 reads FNYEAQ. This CDR3 has 12 residues. The chain's CDR3 is CASSSSTGELFF.

This chain connects TRBV18 to TRBJ1-1; lacking DNA, the TRBD1 call made by TCRdb goes unchecked. The CDR3 sequence is 14 residues long. Germline V CDR1 and CDR2: KGHSH, LQKENI. CDR3 region: CASSPRTGAEEAFF.

The V call is TRBV12-3 or TRBV12-4, the J call TRBJ2-2; TCRdb selects TRBD1, and the lack of DNA leaves this call unchecked. CDR3 length equals 14 residues. CDR3 sequence reads: CASSPGLNTGELFF.

This chain links TRBV20-1 with TRBJ2-7. The germline CDR1 and CDR2 sequences are DFQATT and SNEGSKA (reference sequence). The CDR3 totals 13 residues. The CDR3 reads CSSGSLLSYEQYF.

The chain has TRBV5-1 and TRBJ2-5; TCRdb's assignment of TRBD1 cannot be checked, as there is no DNA. Germline loops: CDR1 SGHRS, CDR2 YFSETQ. The CDR3 is made up of 15 amino acids. The CDR3 reads CASSLVGTGQETQYF. Variable domain in full (rest from reference TRBV5-1 and TRBJ2-5): KAGVTQTPRYLIKTRGQQVTLSCSPISGHRSVSWYQQTPGQGLQFLFEYFSETQRNKGNFPGRFSGRQFSNSRSEMNVSTLELGDSALYLCASSLVGTGQETQYFGPGTRLLVL.

The chain has TRBV2 and TRBJ1-2; TCRdb names TRBD1, which stays unverified in the absence of DNA. The CDR3 covers 13 residues. Germline values: CDR1 SNHLY, CDR2 FYNNEI. CDR3 residues: CASRQGISIGYTF.

This rearrangement joins TRBV15 to TRBJ1-5. The CDR3 contains 12 residues. Germline V CDR1 and CDR2: LNHNV, YYDKDF (reference sequence). The CDR3 loop is CATSLTGGPQHF.

This chain connects TRBV5-5 to TRBJ2-7; TCRdb outputs TRBD1, but without DNA this stays unchecked. The germline gives CDR1 SGHKS, CDR2 YYEKEE (reference sequence). The CDR3 has 15 residues. The CDR3 protein is CASSLVGTATYEQYF.

This chain joins TRBV5-1 and TRBJ2-3; the TCRdb call, TRBD2, lacks DNA for checking. Per germline, CDR1 SGHRS and CDR2 YFSETQ. This CDR3 has 16 residues. CDR3 in amino acids: CASTPTSGGASDTQYF.

This chain connects TRBV5-5 to TRBJ1-6; TCRdb picks TRBD1, but there is no DNA to check that call. The germline V gene has CDR1 SGHKS and CDR2 YYEKEE (reference sequence). CDR3 length: 14 residues. The CDR3 loop is CASSFLQGNSPLHF.

J is TRBJ2-3 and V is TRBV5-6; checking the TCRdb D call of TRBD1 is not possible without DNA. This CDR3 contains 15 residues. Germline V gene data show CDR1 as SGHDT and CDR2 as YYEEEE. CDR3 loop: CASSTGGPLTDTQYF. Full variable domain (missing parts from reference TRBV5-6 and TRBJ2-3): DAGVTQSPTHLIKTRGQQVTLRCSPKSGHDTVSWYQQALGQGPQFIFQYYEEEERQRGNFPDRFSGHQFPNYSSELNVNALLLGDSALYLCASSTGGPLTDTQYFGPGTRLTVL.

The genes are TRBV20-1 and TRBJ2-3; absent DNA, TCRdb's TRBD2 call cannot be checked. CDR1 and CDR2 from the germline V gene are DFQATT and SNEGSKA (reference sequence). The CDR3 loop spans 15 amino acids. The chain's CDR3 is CSAPGTAGGGDTQYF.

The chain combines TRBV27 with TRBJ2-2; TCRdb gives TRBD1 as the D gene, but with no DNA this cannot be confirmed. In germline, CDR1 is MNHEY, CDR2 SMNVEV (reference sequence). The CDR3 is made up of 15 amino acids. This CDR3 reads CASSPYRSLGGELFF.

This sequence joins TRBV2 and TRBJ2-1; TCRdb indicates TRBD2, and absent DNA this call remains unverified. Germline-derived CDR1 and CDR2 are SNHLY and FYNNEI. The CDR3 is made up of 16 amino acids. CDR3 amino acids: CASSLFRREGRNEQFF.

The chain joins TRBV4-2 to TRBJ2-1; without DNA, the TCRdb call of TRBD1 cannot be checked. Looked up from germline, CDR1 is LGHNA and CDR2 is YNFKEQ. The CDR3 covers 13 residues. The CDR3 is CASSQEGAREQFF.